One sample yielded the 19 T cell receptor beta chains listed below, sequenced in a study of T cell responses to AZD1222 COVID-19 vaccine. Generated by immunoSEQ multiplex PCR, the TCRdb table keeps only in-frame clones and is missing some. The table includes 160,000 or so clones, around nine tenths detected once. This specimen consisted of peripheral blood, obtained on day 0 of AZD1222 vaccination. These receptors came from an adult in good health.

The V call is TRBV7-2, the J call TRBJ2-1; TRBD1 aligns across 10 bases. The V gene end was trimmed by 7 bases and the J gene end by 7 bases; junction bases not matched to a gene: 10. The CDR3 is 15 amino acids. Germline V gives CDR1 SGHTA, CDR2 FQGNSA. The CDR3 reads CASTHRDRGINEQFF. For the CDR3, the DNA is TGTGCCAGCACCCACCGGGACAGGGGAATTAATGAGCAGTTCTTC.

CDR3 protein: CASSLDFGGPTIGEQFF. DNA for the CDR3: TGTGCCAGCAGTTTGGATTTTGGAGGACCGACGATCGGTGAGCAGTTCTTC. The chain recombines TRBV28 with TRBJ2-1; D may be TRBD2 (5 bases). Trimming left V 3 bases short and J 9 bases short, with 24 bases between. Germline assignment: CDR1 MDHEN and CDR2 SYDVKM. The CDR3 runs to 17 residues.

This clone turned up a few times. In DNA, the CDR3 is TGTGCCAGCAGCTTGGGACAGGGGGTGGCAAACATTCAGTACTTC. This sequence encodes CASSLGQGVANIQYF. The rearrangement joins TRBV7-2 to TRBJ2-4; 11 positions agree with TRBD1. Per the germline V gene, CDR1 is SGHTA and CDR2 is FQGNSA. With V trimmed by 3 bases and J by 6 bases, 4 bases remained unmatched. The CDR3 extends over 15 amino acids.

The rearrangement uses TRBV24-1 and TRBJ1-4, with D perhaps matching TRBD1 (6 bases). The CDR3 is 15 amino acids. Germline V gene data show CDR1 as KGHDR and CDR2 as SFDVKD. V was pared by 1 base and J by 8 bases, with 13 bases between. CDR3 in DNA: TGTGCCACCAGTGATTTACAGGGTATGAAAGAAAAACTGTTTTTT. Its translation: CATSDLQGMKEKLFF.

V and J are TRBV5-8 and TRBJ1-6, with D perhaps matching TRBD1 (5 bases). Between the trimmed V and J ends, which lost 4 bases and 9 bases, there was a span of 20 bases. The CDR3 length is 16 residues. The germline V gene has CDR1 SGHTS and CDR2 YDEGEE. CDR3 sequence (DNA): TGTGCCAGCAGCCCTGAAGGGACGGCCCCTATTTCACCCCTCCACTTT. Translating it yields CASSPEGTAPISPLHF.

The chain joins TRBV21-1 to TRBJ2-2. TRBV21-1 is labeled a pseudogene. There are 15 residues in the CDR3. CDR3 in DNA: TGTGCCAGCAGCTTGGACCGAGAGAACACCGGGGAGCTGTTTTTT. Its protein is CASSLDRENTGELFF.

The V call is TRBV7-9, the J call TRBJ1-2; a weak D match, TRBD1 (6 bases). In germline, CDR1 is SEHNR, CDR2 FQNEAQ (reference sequence). The CDR3 has 14 residues. Trimming took 5 bases from V and 3 from J, leaving 13 bases between them. The CDR3 DNA is TGTGCCAGCAGCGCCCAACAGGGCTACTATGGCTACACCTTC. Protein product: CASSAQQGYYGYTF.

The V gene is TRBV6-5, the J gene TRBJ1-4, with D uncertain. V was pared by 0 bases and J by 8 bases, with 7 bases between. The CDR3 consists of 13 residues. In germline, CDR1 is MNHEY, CDR2 SVGAGI. CDR3 coding DNA: TGTGCCAGCAGTTACTCGGGTTGGGAAAAACTGTTTTTT. Protein: CASSYSGWEKLFF.

The J gene is TRBJ2-3, the V gene TRBV30, with D tentatively TRBD2 (7 bases). This CDR3 is 14 amino acids long. The V end was cut by 0 bases, the J end by 4 bases, with 11 bases between. Germline CDR1 is GTSNPN and CDR2 is SVGIG (reference sequence). The CDR3 DNA sequence: TGTGCCTGGAGTGTAGTCGGGGGGCCAGATACGCAGTATTTT. Translated: CAWSVVGGPDTQYF.

The chain joins TRBV28 to TRBJ1-5, with 9 bases identical to TRBD1. V lost 5 bases to trimming and J lost 16 bases; unmatched junction nucleotides: 9. The CDR3 is made up of 12 amino acids. Germline loops: CDR1 MDHEN, CDR2 SYDVKM. The CDR3 DNA follows: TGTGCCAGCAGTACCCGGACAGGGGCCGATCATTTT. It yields the protein CASSTRTGADHF.

This clone was seen only a few times. The chain carries TRBV14 and TRBJ1-1; a weak D match, TRBD1 (5 bases). Trimming shortened V by 10 bases and J by 7 bases, and 13 bases separated the two germline ends. Germline V CDR1 and CDR2: SGHDN, FVKESK. There are 11 residues in the CDR3. This CDR3 is CATGRGFEAFF. CDR3 in DNA: TGTGCCACCGGGCGGGGCTTTGAAGCTTTCTTT.

The rearrangement joins TRBV7-9 to TRBJ1-4; D is perhaps TRBD1 (5 bases). Germline V lookup: CDR1 SEHNR, CDR2 FQNEAQ (reference sequence). Trimming pared 5 bases from V and 4 bases from J, leaving 20 bases between. The CDR3 runs 17 residues. CDR3: CASSDPSRDSLNEKLFF. CDR3 nucleotide sequence: TGTGCCAGCAGCGACCCATCAAGAGACAGCCTTAATGAAAAACTGTTTTTT.

The CDR3 DNA follows: TGTGCCAGCAGCTGGGGGACTAGCGGGAGGGCCACTGAGCAGTTCTTC. It yields the protein CASSWGTSGRATEQFF. The chain joins TRBV5-4 to TRBJ2-1; 16 positions agree with TRBD2. This CDR3 is built from 16 residues. The ends lost 3 bases at V and 9 bases at J; junction bases unmatched: 6. Per germline, CDR1 SGHNT and CDR2 YYREEE (reference sequence).

The V and J genes are TRBV7-2 and TRBJ1-1; maybe TRBD1 (5 bases). V was shortened by 5 bases and J by 7 bases, with 17 bases between the two germline ends. CDR3 length: 14 residues. Per the germline V gene, CDR1 is SGHTA and CDR2 is FQGNSA. CDR3 bases: TGTGCCAGCAGCCCCGCAAGGGGCGCATTTGAAGCTTTCTTT. It encodes CASSPARGAFEAFF.

The chain links TRBV3-1 (or the pseudogene TRBV3-2) to TRBJ2-7, with 13 positions matching TRBD2. Germline CDR1 LGHDT, CDR2 YNNKEL (reference sequence). The CDR3 extends over 16 amino acids. The J segment lost 6 bases and the V segment lost 2 bases, leaving 7 bases of the junction unmatched. The CDR3 protein is CASSQWGTSGVGEQYF. As DNA, the CDR3 is TGTGCCAGCAGCCAATGGGGGACTAGCGGGGTCGGCGAGCAGTACTTC.

The V call is TRBV7-3, the J call TRBJ1-1; TRBD1 might be the D (6 bases). The V gene lost 2 bases and the J gene lost 8 bases, with 12 bases spanning the gap. Germline-derived CDR1 and CDR2 are SGHTA and FQGTGA. This CDR3 is built from 13 residues. The CDR3 nucleotides read TGTGCCAGCAGCTTATCAAGGACAGCCGAAGCTTTCTTT. This translates into CASSLSRTAEAFF.

This clone turned up a few times. The CDR3: CASSFSESSGNTIYF. DNA for the CDR3: TGTGCCAGCAGTTTTTCAGAGAGCTCTGGAAACACCATATATTTT. The genes are TRBV6-6 and TRBJ1-3; D unresolved. Germline-derived CDR1 and CDR2 are MNHNY and SVGAGI (reference sequence). V was shortened by 4 bases and J by 0 bases, with 10 bases between the two germline ends. The CDR3 loop spans 15 amino acids.

V is TRBV15 and J is TRBJ2-2, with unresolved D. Between the trimmed V and J ends, which lost 1 base and 4 bases, there was a span of 13 bases. CDR3 length: 16 residues. The germline gives CDR1 LNHNV, CDR2 YYDKDF (reference sequence). The CDR3: CATSRVPEVVTGELFF. The DNA of the CDR3 is TGTGCCACCAGCAGAGTGCCAGAAGTGGTCACCGGGGAGCTGTTTTTT. Together with reference TRBV15 and TRBJ2-2, the CDR3 gives the full variable domain: DAMVIQNPRYQVTQFGKPVTLSCSQTLNHNVMYWYQQKSSQAPKLLFHYYDKDFNNEADTPDNFQSRRPNTSFCFLDIRSPGLGDTAMYLCATSRVPEVVTGELFFGEGSRLTVL.

V gene TRBV5-1 combines with J gene TRBJ1-4; unclear D gene. Germline CDR1 reads SGHRS; CDR2 reads YFSETQ. Trimming shortened V by 4 bases and J by 8 bases, and 9 bases separated the two germline ends. The CDR3 sequence is 12 residues long. The CDR3: CASSPDFEKLFF. The CDR3 nucleotides read TGCGCCAGCAGCCCCGATTTCGAAAAACTGTTTTTT.